The clone carrying this T cell receptor (beta chain) was detected ten times or more. No antigen is known for it. Time point of the sample: newly diagnosed GD, antithyroid drugs for less than 3 months. The TCR library used RNA extracted from PBMCs. This sample was taken from a study of regulatory T cells in long-lasting Graves disease. General study points: Those with persistent Graves' had less TCR diversity than newly diagnosed patients. Persistent patients had more shared public clonotypes (2,741) than new patients (about 880).

The CDR3 covers 14 residues. From germline, CDR1 is MNHEY and CDR2 SMNVEV (reference sequence). The V gene lost 5 bases and the J gene lost 4 bases, with 15 bases spanning the gap. TCR beta libraries were built with iRepertoire HTBI primers and Arm-PCR of CDR3 regions. TCRdb independently ran MiXCR on the multiplex PCR reads; one entry per CDR3 protein. This repertoire shows approximately 560,000 distinct CDR3 sequences, around 15% found once; its top ten account for around 12%. This sample also belongs to another study, concerning T cells in Graves' hyperthyroidism and ophthalmopathy. That study adds: For Graves' hyperthyroidism to be stable, ophthalmopathy could not progress within 18 months. Diagnosing involved the use of clinical symptoms, serum thyroxine and TRAb, thyroid ultrasound and orbital computed tomography.

The specimen was peripheral blood mononuclear cells (PBMCs), collected at new diagnosis, from a patient treated with antithyroid drugs. The receptor was derived from a man younger than 35 with Graves disease. The rearrangement joins TRBV27 to TRBJ2-7, with D perhaps matching TRBD1 or TRBD2 (5 bases each). CDR3 region: CASSLRGSGYEQYF. CDR3 nucleotides: TGTGCCAGCAGTCTCCGGGGCAGCGGTTACGAGCAGTACTTC.